A single sample gave rise to the 13 T cell receptor beta chains below, sequenced in a study of human T cells and chemical hapten exposure. TCRdb re-analysed the RACE reads in MiXCR, keeping a single row per CDR3 protein. This table has 300,000 to 400,000 distinct CDR3 sequences, 5.1% appearing once. Indicated time point: pre-sensitization, week 0. Treatment meaning: therapeutic diphenylcyclopropenone sensitization with weekly scalp DPC. Sample: whole blood, taken in connection with sensitization to the hapten diphenylcyclopropenone (DPC). The receptor set was obtained from a woman between 50 and 59 years old with alopecia areata. Some clones in this sample may be carry-over from other donors' samples.

In this sample, this clonotype turned up many times. The chain has TRBV3-1 and TRBJ2-1; 7 nucleotides agree with TRBD2. Germline assignment: CDR1 LGHDT and CDR2 YNNKEL (reference sequence). The CDR3 contains 14 residues. V shed 3 bases, J shed 5 bases, and the junction held 4 bases outside the gene matches. CDR3: CASSHSGINNEQFF. CDR3 coding DNA: TGTGCCAGCAGCCACAGCGGGATTAACAATGAGCAGTTCTTC.

This clonotype was seen many times. The chain combines TRBV5-6 with TRBJ1-4; TRBD1 matches 9 bases. The trim removed 3 bases at V and 4 bases at J, leaving 13 bases unmatched. There are 18 residues in the CDR3. Germline-derived CDR1 and CDR2 are SGHDT and YYEEEE. In DNA, the CDR3 is TGTGCCAGCAGCTGGGCCGGGACAGGGCTGGTCAATAATGAAAAACTGTTTTTT. It yields the protein CASSWAGTGLVNNEKLFF.

This clonotype has a count of ten or more. J is TRBJ1-5 and V is TRBV6-8; no clear D gene. CDR3 length: 14 residues. Trimming cost V 6 bases and J 0 bases, with 9 bases left between them. Germline V lookup: CDR1 MNHGY, CDR2 SAAAGT. This CDR3 reads CASSDSYSNQPQHF. Written as DNA, the CDR3 is TGTGCCAGCAGCGATTCGTATAGCAATCAGCCCCAGCATTTT.

The CDR3 nucleotides read TGTGCCAGCAGCTTATCAGCGGGTTTGGGCACAGATACGCAGTATTTT. This encodes CASSLSAGLGTDTQYF. The rearrangement uses TRBV7-6 and TRBJ2-3; weak D call: TRBD2 (6 bases). The germline CDR1 and CDR2 sequences are SGHVS and FNYEAQ. The CDR3 covers 16 residues. Trimming took 2 bases from V and 1 from J, leaving 13 bases between them. Drawing the rest from reference TRBV7-6 and TRBJ2-3, the complete variable domain is GAGVSQSPRYKVTKRGQDVALRCDPISGHVSLYWYRQALGQGPEFLTYFNYEAQQDKSGLPNDRFSAERPEGSISTLTIQRTEQRDSAMYRCASSLSAGLGTDTQYFGPGTRLTVL.

Only a few counts were recorded for this clonotype. The gene calls are TRBV28 and TRBJ2-5; D is ambiguous. The CDR3 extends over 15 amino acids. Germline values: CDR1 MDHEN, CDR2 SYDVKM. Trimming removed 5 bases from V and 7 bases from J, with 20 bases in between. The CDR3 coding sequence is TGTGCCAGCAGTGCCGAGGATGTTCCGGTGAGGACCCAGTACTTC. Translation: CASSAEDVPVRTQYF.

The table lists this clonotype with a few counts. J is TRBJ1-2 and V is TRBV20-1; 12 positions agree with TRBD1. V lost 5 bases, J lost 4 bases, and 5 bases stayed unmatched. The CDR3 has 14 residues. Germline V gene data show CDR1 as DFQATT and CDR2 as SNEGSKA (reference sequence). This CDR3 is CSAGTGGVTYGYTF. Written as DNA, the CDR3 is TGCAGTGCTGGGACAGGGGGCGTCACCTATGGCTACACCTTC.

This clonotype was counted ten times or more. V and J are TRBV27 and TRBJ1-1; D call uncertain. CDR1 is MNHEY and CDR2 is SMNVEV in the germline V gene (reference sequence). Trimming took off 6 bases at V and 1 base at J, with 12 bases between the two ends. This CDR3 comprises 14 residues. The CDR3 here is CASSLGRTNTEAFF. The CDR3 DNA sequence: TGTGCCAGCAGCTTGGGCAGAACGAACACTGAAGCTTTCTTT.

The table lists this clonotype with a few counts. The V and J genes are TRBV5-1 and TRBJ1-3; D is undetermined. Germline V gene sequence: CDR1 SGHRS, CDR2 YFSETQ. This CDR3 spans 14 amino acids. V shed 1 base and J shed 4 bases, with 9 bases lying between them. The CDR3 nucleotides are TGCGCCAGCAGCTTGTCCAGGAACGGAAACACCATATATTTT. Its protein is CASSLSRNGNTIYF.

There are many counts of this clonotype. V gene TRBV7-2 combines with J gene TRBJ2-7; D gene uncertain. Germline CDR1 is SGHTA and CDR2 is FQGNSA. The CDR3 sequence is 13 residues long. V lost 1 base and J 6 bases, leaving 10 bases between the germline ends. CDR3: CASSLEPGSEQYF. The CDR3 nucleotides read TGTGCCAGCAGCTTAGAGCCAGGTTCCGAGCAGTACTTC.

CDR3 in amino acids: CASSLPYETQYF. The DNA for the CDR3 is TGCGCCAGCAGCTTACCCTATGAGACCCAGTACTTC. The rearrangement uses TRBV5-1 and TRBJ2-5, with no clear D. V was trimmed by 2 bases and J by 5 bases, leaving 7 bases between them. Germline V gene data show CDR1 as SGHRS and CDR2 as YFSETQ. This CDR3 is built from 12 residues.

This clonotype was recorded at least ten times. The chain uses TRBV6-2 or TRBV6-3 and TRBJ2-6; D is ambiguous. Germline CDR1 is MNHEY and CDR2 is SVGEGT. The CDR3 length is 14 residues. V was cut by 0 bases and J by 2 bases, with 2 bases left in between. The CDR3: CASSYSTGANVLTF. CDR3 nucleotide sequence: TGTGCCAGCAGTTACTCTACTGGGGCCAACGTCCTGACTTTC.

The V and J genes are TRBV6-2 or TRBV6-3 and TRBJ2-3; possibly TRBD1 for D (6 bases). V lost 6 bases, J lost 4 bases, and 11 bases lay in between. The germline V gene has CDR1 MNHEY and CDR2 SVGEGT. The CDR3 sequence is 13 residues long. The CDR3, as DNA: TGTGCCAGCAGCCCACAGGGCCCAGATACGCAGTATTTT. As protein: CASSPQGPDTQYF.

This clonotype was detected many times. The CDR3 DNA reads as TGTGCCAGCAGTTTATTATCGGGGGCTGGAAACACCATATATTTT. Translating gives CASSLLSGAGNTIYF. The genes are TRBV28 and TRBJ1-3, with TRBD1 as a possible D gene (5 bases). Per germline, CDR1 MDHEN and CDR2 SYDVKM. The CDR3 runs to 15 residues. The V end was cut by 1 base, the J end by 2 bases, with 9 bases between.